The entry that follows covers one T cell receptor beta chain sequence. Alongside a J-beta primer mix, a sample-barcoded 5' primer served in a second PCR lasting about 7 to 11 cycles. Each single sample gave us at least 3 million CDR3-containing paired-end reads. One entry per CDR3 protein, called by TCRdb with MiXCR from the 5' RACE reads. This sample has 1.5 million to 1.8 million distinct CDR3 sequences, with 35% to 45% found just once. The study recruited healthy Caucasian donors from Russia who were aged roughly 6 to 100. This CDR3 has 16 amino acids. The germline CDR1 and CDR2 sequences are SGDLS and YYNGEE. The entry originates in a study of blood T cells in healthy people across ages.

This receptor was taken from a woman under 30 in good health. Sequences were obtained from blood. J is TRBJ2-1 and V is TRBV9; D is possibly TRBD2 (6 bases). The DNA end is a closer match to TRBJ2-7, so the J assignment may be wrong. CDR3 coding DNA: TGTGCCAGCAGCACCGCTAGCGACAGCTCCTACAATGAGCAGTACTTC. Translation: CASSTASDSSYNEQYF.